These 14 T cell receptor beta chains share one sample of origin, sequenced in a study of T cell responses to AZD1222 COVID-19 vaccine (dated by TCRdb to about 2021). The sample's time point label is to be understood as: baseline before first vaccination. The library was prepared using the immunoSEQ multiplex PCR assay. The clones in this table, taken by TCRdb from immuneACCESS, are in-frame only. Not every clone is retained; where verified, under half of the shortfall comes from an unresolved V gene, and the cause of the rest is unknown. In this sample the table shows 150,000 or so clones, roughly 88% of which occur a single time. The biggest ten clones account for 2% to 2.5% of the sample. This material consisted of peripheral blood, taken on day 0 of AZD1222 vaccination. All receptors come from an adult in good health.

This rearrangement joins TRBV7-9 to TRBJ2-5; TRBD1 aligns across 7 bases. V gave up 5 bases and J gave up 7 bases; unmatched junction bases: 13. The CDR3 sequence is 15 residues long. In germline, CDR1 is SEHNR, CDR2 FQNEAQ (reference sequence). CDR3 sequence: CASSLVSGTVGTQYF. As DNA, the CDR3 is TGTGCCAGCAGCCTTGTATCCGGGACAGTGGGGACCCAGTACTTC.

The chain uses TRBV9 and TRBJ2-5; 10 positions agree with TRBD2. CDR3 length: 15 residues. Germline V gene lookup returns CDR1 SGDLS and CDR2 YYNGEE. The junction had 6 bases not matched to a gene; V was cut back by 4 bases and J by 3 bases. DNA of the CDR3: TGTGCCAGCAGCTTCCGGACTAGCGGAAAAGAGACCCAGTACTTC. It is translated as CASSFRTSGKETQYF.

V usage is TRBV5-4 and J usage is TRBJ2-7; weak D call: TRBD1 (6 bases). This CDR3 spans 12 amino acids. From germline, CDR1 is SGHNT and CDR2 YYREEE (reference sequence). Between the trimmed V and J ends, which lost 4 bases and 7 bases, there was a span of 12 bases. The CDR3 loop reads CASSIPGVEQYF. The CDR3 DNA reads TGTGCCAGCAGCATTCCAGGGGTTGAGCAGTACTTC.

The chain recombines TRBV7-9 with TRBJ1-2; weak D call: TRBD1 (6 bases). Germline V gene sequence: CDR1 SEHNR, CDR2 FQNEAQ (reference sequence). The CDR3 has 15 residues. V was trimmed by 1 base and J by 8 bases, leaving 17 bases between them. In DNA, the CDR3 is TGTGCCAGCAGCTTAGGGGGGGCGCATGGTGGCGGCTACACCTTC. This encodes CASSLGGAHGGGYTF.

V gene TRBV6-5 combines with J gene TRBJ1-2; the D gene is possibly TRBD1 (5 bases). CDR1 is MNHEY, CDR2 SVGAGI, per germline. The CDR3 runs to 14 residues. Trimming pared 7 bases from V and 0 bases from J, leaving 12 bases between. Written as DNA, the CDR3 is TGTGCCAGCACCCAAGGGGTTGCTAACTATGGCTACACCTTC. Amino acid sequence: CASTQGVANYGYTF.

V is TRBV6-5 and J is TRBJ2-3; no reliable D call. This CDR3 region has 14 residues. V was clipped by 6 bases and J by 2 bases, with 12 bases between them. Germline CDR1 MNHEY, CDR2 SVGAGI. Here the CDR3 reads CASSSNFPTDTQYF. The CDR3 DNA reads TGTGCCAGCAGCTCTAATTTCCCCACAGATACGCAGTATTTT.

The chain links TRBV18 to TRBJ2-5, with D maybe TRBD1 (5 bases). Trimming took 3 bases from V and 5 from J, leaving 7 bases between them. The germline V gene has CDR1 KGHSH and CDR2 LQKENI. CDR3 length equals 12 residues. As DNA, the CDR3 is TGTGCCAGCTCACCGAACAGGGAGACCCAGTACTTC. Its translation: CASSPNRETQYF.

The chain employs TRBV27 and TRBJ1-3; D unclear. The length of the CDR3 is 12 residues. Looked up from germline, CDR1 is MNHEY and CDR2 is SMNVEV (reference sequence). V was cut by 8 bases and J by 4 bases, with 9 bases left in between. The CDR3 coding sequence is TGTGCCAGCCGCTCGCCAGGAAACACCATATATTTT. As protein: CASRSPGNTIYF.

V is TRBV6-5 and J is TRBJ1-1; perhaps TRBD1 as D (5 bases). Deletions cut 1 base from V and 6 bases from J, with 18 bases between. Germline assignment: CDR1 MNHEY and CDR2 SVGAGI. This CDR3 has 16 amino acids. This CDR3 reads CASSYYPPGDGAEAFF. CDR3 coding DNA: TGTGCCAGCAGTTACTACCCCCCGGGGGATGGGGCTGAAGCTTTCTTT.

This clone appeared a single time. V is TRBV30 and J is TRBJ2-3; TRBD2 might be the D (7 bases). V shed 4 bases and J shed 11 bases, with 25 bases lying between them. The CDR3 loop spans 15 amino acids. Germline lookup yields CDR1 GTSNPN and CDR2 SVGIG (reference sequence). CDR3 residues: CAWTPLRGGLYGQYF. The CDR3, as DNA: TGTGCCTGGACCCCTCTGAGGGGGGGCCTCTACGGGCAGTATTTT.

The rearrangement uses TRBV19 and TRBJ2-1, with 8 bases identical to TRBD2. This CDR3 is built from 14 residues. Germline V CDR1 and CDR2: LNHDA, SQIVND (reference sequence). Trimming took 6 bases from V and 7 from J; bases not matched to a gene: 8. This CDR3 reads CASRPGGGRNEQFF. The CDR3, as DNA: TGTGCCAGTAGGCCGGGAGGGGGGCGGAATGAGCAGTTCTTC.

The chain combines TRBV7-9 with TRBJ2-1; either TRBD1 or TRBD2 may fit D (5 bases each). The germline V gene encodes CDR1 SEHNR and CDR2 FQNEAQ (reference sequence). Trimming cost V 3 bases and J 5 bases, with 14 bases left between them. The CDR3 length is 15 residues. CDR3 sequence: CASSLGNLGDNEQFF. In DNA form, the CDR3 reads TGTGCCAGCAGCTTGGGAAACTTGGGGGACAATGAGCAGTTCTTC.

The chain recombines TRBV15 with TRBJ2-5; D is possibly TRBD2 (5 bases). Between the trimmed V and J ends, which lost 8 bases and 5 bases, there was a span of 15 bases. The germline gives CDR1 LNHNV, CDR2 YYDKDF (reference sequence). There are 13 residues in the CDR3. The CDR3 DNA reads TGTGCCACCTCATTTGGGAGCGTTGAGACCCAGTACTTC. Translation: CATSFGSVETQYF.

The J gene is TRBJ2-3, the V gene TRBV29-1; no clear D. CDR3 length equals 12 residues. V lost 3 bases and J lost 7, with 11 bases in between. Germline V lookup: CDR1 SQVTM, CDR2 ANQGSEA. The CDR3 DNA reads TGCAGCGTTGATAGTAAACGTAATACGCAGTATTTT. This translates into CSVDSKRNTQYF.